Presented here are 16 T cell receptor beta chains from one specimen sequenced in a study of T cell responses to AZD1222 COVID-19 vaccine listed by TCRdb under 2021. The time point label for this specimen denotes: baseline before first vaccination. The receptor library was made with the immunoSEQ multiplex PCR assay. TCRdb took over this immuneACCESS table, retaining in-frame rearrangements with V and J assigned. Such tables are incomplete; in checked studies, under half of the missing clones stem from an unresolved V gene, and the remainder is unexplained. The sample table shows under 200,000 clones, and about 90% are seen once. The biggest ten clones account for around 5.5% of the sample. The sequences come from peripheral blood, collected on day 0 of AZD1222 vaccination. These receptors all come from an adult in good health.

The V gene is TRBV28, the J gene TRBJ1-3; the match to TRBD1 covers 9 bases. The length of the CDR3 is 16 residues. The V gene's germline CDR1 is MDHEN and CDR2 SYDVKM. The junction had 7 bases not matched to a gene; V was cut back by 7 bases and J by 0 bases. The CDR3 loop reads CASTTGQGSSGNTIYF. The CDR3 bases are TGTGCCAGCACCACCGGACAGGGGAGCTCTGGAAACACCATATATTTT.

This clone was observed a handful of times. This chain links TRBV24-1 with TRBJ2-2; D may be TRBD1 (6 bases). Germline V gives CDR1 KGHDR, CDR2 SFDVKD. V was trimmed by 5 bases and J by 3 bases, leaving 12 bases between them. The CDR3 consists of 15 residues. CDR3 sequence reads: CATSAPGADTGELFF. CDR3 in DNA: TGTGCCACCAGTGCCCCAGGGGCGGACACCGGGGAGCTGTTTTTT.

This chain uses TRBV19 with TRBJ2-3; D possibly corresponds to TRBD2 (6 bases). V was shortened by 4 bases and J by 2 bases, with 13 bases between the two germline ends. This CDR3 comprises 15 residues. Germline V gene data show CDR1 as LNHDA and CDR2 as SQIVND (reference sequence). Here the CDR3 reads CASSKDYRNTDTQYF. The CDR3 DNA reads TGTGCCAGTAGTAAGGACTACCGGAACACAGATACGCAGTATTTT.

The rearrangement joins TRBV7-9 to TRBJ1-2; weak D call: TRBD1 (6 bases). Germline CDR1 SEHNR, CDR2 FQNEAQ (reference sequence). The V and J ends lost 5 bases and 7 bases respectively, with 17 bases between them. There are 14 residues in the CDR3. The CDR3 region is CASSPGQRVGGYTF. DNA of the CDR3: TGTGCCAGCAGCCCAGGACAGCGCGTCGGTGGCTACACCTTC.

This chain joins TRBV5-1 and TRBJ2-5; a possible D gene is TRBD1 (6 bases). The CDR3 totals 14 residues. Trimming removed 4 bases from V and 1 base from J, with 11 bases in between. Germline CDR1 SGHRS, CDR2 YFSETQ. CDR3 in DNA: TGCGCCAGCAGCCAGGGGCGGGCCCAAGAGACCCAGTACTTC. Encoded protein: CASSQGRAQETQYF. Supplemented by reference TRBV5-1 and TRBJ2-5, the full variable domain reads KAGVTQTPRYLIKTRGQQVTLSCSPISGHRSVSWYQQTPGQGLQFLFEYFSETQRNKGNFPGRFSGRQFSNSRSEMNVSTLELGDSALYLCASSQGRAQETQYFGPGTRLLVL.

To note about this clone: Different DNA sequences within this sample yield the same CDR3. CDR3 sequence (DNA): TGTGCCAGCAGTTACTCAAGGGTACAGCCCCAGCATTTT. Its translation is CASSYSRVQPQHF. V is TRBV6-5 and J is TRBJ1-5; D ambiguous. Deletions cut 0 bases from V and 7 bases from J, with 7 bases between. Looked up from germline, CDR1 is MNHEY and CDR2 is SVGAGI. The CDR3 has 13 residues.

The chain uses TRBV6-5 and TRBJ1-1; D uncertain. CDR1 MNHEY and CDR2 SVGAGI come from the germline V gene. The CDR3 length is 15 residues. The V and J ends lost 6 bases and 6 bases respectively, with 20 bases between them. The CDR3 DNA reads TGTGCCAGCAGGACCCGACAAGTTGAGCGCCCTGAAGCTTTCTTT. This translates into CASRTRQVERPEAFF.

The V and J genes are TRBV24-1 and TRBJ1-1; D remains unclear. The CDR3 extends over 12 amino acids. V was cut by 4 bases and J by 4 bases, with 6 bases left in between. Germline CDR1 KGHDR, CDR2 SFDVKD. CDR3 sequence (DNA): TGTGCCACCAGTGAGGGTGGCACTGAAGCTTTCTTT. Translation gives CATSEGGTEAFF.

The chain joins TRBV10-3 to TRBJ2-7; 10 bases align to TRBD2. V was pared by 3 bases and J by 6 bases, with 11 bases of the junction left unmatched. The V gene's germline CDR1 is ENHRY and CDR2 SYGVKD. The CDR3 contains 16 residues. CDR3 sequence (DNA): TGTGCCATCAGTGACCCCAGCGGGAGGGCCTCGAGCGAGCAGTACTTC. Its protein is CAISDPSGRASSEQYF.

The chain is built from TRBV5-1 and TRBJ2-7, with 10 positions matching TRBD2. The V gene's germline CDR1 is SGHRS and CDR2 YFSETQ. V gave up 1 base and J gave up 5 bases; unmatched junction bases: 6. CDR3 length equals 15 residues. The CDR3 nucleotides are TGCGCCAGCAGCTTGCGAGGTACTAGCGGGGACGAGCAGTACTTC. Its protein product is CASSLRGTSGDEQYF.

V and J are TRBV6-5 and TRBJ2-7; tentatively, D is TRBD1 or TRBD2 (5 bases each). Germline CDR1 and CDR2: MNHEY and SVGAGI. CDR3 size: 15 residues. The V gene lost 6 bases and the J gene lost 3 bases, with 18 bases spanning the gap. CDR3 in amino acids: CASRLSGTQGYEQYF. The CDR3 DNA reads TGTGCCAGCAGGCTCTCGGGGACCCAGGGCTACGAGCAGTACTTC.

The chain is built from TRBV12-3 or TRBV12-4 and TRBJ1-3; TRBD1 is a possible D gene (5 bases). CDR3 length: 13 amino acids. V was pared by 6 bases and J by 3 bases, with 9 bases between. CDR3 coding DNA: TGTGCCAGCAGCCTGGGGGGTGGAAACACCATATATTTT. Its translation is CASSLGGGNTIYF.

CDR3 DNA: TGTGCCAGCAGCTGGTCCCATGAAGGGTACACTGAAGCTTTCTTT. Protein: CASSWSHEGYTEAFF. This chain joins TRBV5-6 and TRBJ1-1; D not certain. The V and J ends lost 3 bases and 3 bases respectively, with 15 bases between them. Germline V gives CDR1 SGHDT, CDR2 YYEEEE. The CDR3 spans 15 residues.

The rearrangement uses TRBV5-6 and TRBJ2-5, with D maybe TRBD1 (5 bases). Germline CDR1 and CDR2: SGHDT and YYEEEE. The CDR3 totals 15 residues. V dropped 4 bases and J dropped 2 bases, with 15 bases sitting between them. The CDR3 is CASSAARARQETQYF. The CDR3 coding sequence is TGTGCCAGCAGCGCCGCCAGGGCGAGACAAGAGACCCAGTACTTC.

This rearrangement joins TRBV5-1 to TRBJ2-7; D gene unclear. Between the trimmed V and J ends, which lost 0 bases and 0 bases, there was a span of 7 bases. Germline V gene sequence: CDR1 SGHRS, CDR2 YFSETQ. The CDR3 length is 14 residues. CDR3 DNA: TGCGCCAGCAGCTTGGAAGGGCACTCCTACGAGCAGTACTTC. It codes for CASSLEGHSYEQYF.

The CDR3 region has the DNA TGTGCCACCAGTACTACGGGTGAGCAGTTCTTC. As protein: CATSTTGEQFF. The chain employs TRBV24-1 and TRBJ2-1; D is unresolved. The CDR3 has 11 amino acids. Trimming pared 6 bases from V and 9 bases from J, leaving 8 bases between. The germline V gene encodes CDR1 KGHDR and CDR2 SFDVKD.